The TCR beta chain under discussion was sequenced for a study of cytomegalovirus exposure and HLA in healthy donors. The CDR3 loop spans 14 amino acids. The V gene's germline CDR1 is SGHDT and CDR2 YYEEEE. V shed 4 bases and J 2 bases; nucleotides not matched to a gene: 6. Notes on the study in general: The classifier was said to identify cytomegalovirus status with high specificity and sensitivity.

Vbeta (60) and Jbeta (13) primers were used in the PCR. Sequencing was performed with immunoSEQ multiplex PCR; in TCRdb, only in-frame clones are kept and a portion is missing. The sample lists 90,000 or so clones, 65% to 90% seen once, with roughly 3.5% in the top ten. As concerns this clone: Its antigen is not known.

This rearrangement joins TRBV5-6 to TRBJ2-7, with 7 bases aligning to TRBD1. What was sequenced was PBMCs. The clonotype originates from a man aged 25-45 years in good health and CMV-seropositive. The CDR3 spells CASSRQGGAYEQYF. The CDR3 DNA is TGTGCCAGCAGCAGACAGGGTGGTGCCTACGAGCAGTACTTC.